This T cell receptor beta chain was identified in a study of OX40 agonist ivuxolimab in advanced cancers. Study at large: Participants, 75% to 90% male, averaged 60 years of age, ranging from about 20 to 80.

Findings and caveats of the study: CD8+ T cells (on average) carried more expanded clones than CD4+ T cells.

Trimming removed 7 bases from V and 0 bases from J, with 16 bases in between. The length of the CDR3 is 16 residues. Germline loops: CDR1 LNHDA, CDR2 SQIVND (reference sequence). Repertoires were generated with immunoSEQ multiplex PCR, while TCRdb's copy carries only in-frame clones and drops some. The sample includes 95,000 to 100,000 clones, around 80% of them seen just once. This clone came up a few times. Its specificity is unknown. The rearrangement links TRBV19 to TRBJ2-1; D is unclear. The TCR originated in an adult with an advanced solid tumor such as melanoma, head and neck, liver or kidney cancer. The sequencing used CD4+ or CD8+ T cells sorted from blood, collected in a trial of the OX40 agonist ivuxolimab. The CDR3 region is CASNGVSPSSYNEQFF. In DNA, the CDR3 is TGTGCCAGTAATGGGGTGAGTCCGAGCTCCTACAATGAGCAGTTCTTC.